The 25 T cell receptor beta chains listed next were all sequenced from one sample in a study of Ad26.COV2.S vaccination and SARS-CoV-2 variants. The treatment: some 20 received Ad26.COV2.S at low or high dose, single or two shots; several received placebo; per-sample allocation not given. Samples were taken on day 63 after the first vaccine or placebo injection. The assay was immunoSEQ multiplex PCR, and TCRdb's table has in-frame clones only and misses some. The sample records around 250,000 clones, roughly 85% being singletons. The sequences come from peripheral blood, collected in a trial of Ad26.COV2.S vaccine versus placebo. Receptors were obtained from a person aged 18 to 65 who received the Ad26.COV2.S COVID-19 vaccine or a placebo.

This clone came up a few times. Different DNA sequences within this sample yield the same CDR3. J is TRBJ1-5 and V is TRBV15, with 9 bases identical to TRBD1. V gave up 1 base and J gave up 2 bases; unmatched junction bases: 0. This CDR3 region has 15 residues. CDR1 and CDR2 from the germline V gene are LNHNV and YYDKDF (reference sequence). CDR3 in DNA: TGTGCCACCAGCAGAGGGACAGGGGGCAATCAGCCCCAGCATTTT. Encoded protein: CATSRGTGGNQPQHF.

This clone was counted many times. V usage is TRBV6-5 and J usage is TRBJ1-6; D perhaps matches TRBD1 (6 bases). The CDR3 consists of 13 residues. V was pared by 6 bases and J by 9 bases, with 12 bases between. Germline V CDR1 and CDR2: MNHEY, SVGAGI. This CDR3 is CASSVKGGSPLHF. CDR3 in DNA: TGTGCCAGCAGCGTGAAGGGGGGTTCACCCCTCCACTTT.

This clone was seen more than once but under ten times. V and J are TRBV4-2 and TRBJ2-7; 9 bases match TRBD1. The germline V gene encodes CDR1 LGHNA and CDR2 YNFKEQ. The ends lost 3 bases at V and 3 bases at J; junction bases unmatched: 6. There are 15 residues in the CDR3. The CDR3 reads CASSQTGGVGYEQYF. DNA of the CDR3: TGTGCCAGCAGCCAGACAGGGGGAGTGGGCTACGAGCAGTACTTC.

The genes are TRBV7-2 and TRBJ1-3; D perhaps matches TRBD1 (6 bases). The CDR3 consists of 14 residues. Germline values: CDR1 SGHTA, CDR2 FQGNSA. Trimming cost V 2 bases and J 7 bases, with 12 bases left between them. In DNA, the CDR3 is TGTGCCAGCAGCTTACAGGGGCCCCGCAACACCATATATTTT. Amino acid sequence: CASSLQGPRNTIYF. Complete variable domain (other parts from reference TRBV7-2 and TRBJ1-3): GAGVSQSPSNKVTEKGKDVELRCDPISGHTALYWYRQSLGQGLEFLIYFQGNSAPDKSGLPSDRFSAERTGGSVSTLTIQRTQQEDSAVYLCASSLQGPRNTIYFGEGSWLTVV.

This CDR3 is CAISESVGAGKLFF. DNA of the CDR3: TGTGCCATCAGTGAGTCTGTAGGGGCCGGAAAACTGTTTTTT. The genes are TRBV10-3 and TRBJ1-4; D is perhaps TRBD1 (5 bases). This CDR3 spans 14 amino acids. Germline V gene sequence: CDR1 ENHRY, CDR2 SYGVKD. V was cut by 0 bases and J by 10 bases, with 12 bases left in between.

The chain is built from TRBV2 and TRBJ2-5; D not resolved. Germline V CDR1 and CDR2: SNHLY, FYNNEI. There are 13 residues in the CDR3. V lost 0 bases to trimming and J lost 5 bases, with 7 bases between them. CDR3: CASSEAMGETQYF. CDR3 coding DNA: TGTGCCAGCAGTGAAGCGATGGGGGAGACCCAGTACTTC.

The chain links TRBV5-1 to TRBJ2-5; the match to TRBD2 covers 10 bases. The CDR3 is made up of 14 amino acids. Germline V gene lookup returns CDR1 SGHRS and CDR2 YFSETQ. V dropped 0 bases and J dropped 6; count of bases not matched to a gene: 2. In DNA form, the CDR3 reads TGCGCCAGCAGCTTGGATAGCGGGGGGAAGACCCAGTACTTC. Encoded protein: CASSLDSGGKTQYF.

The count of this clone is one. This chain joins TRBV27 and TRBJ2-2; perhaps TRBD2 as D (6 bases). Germline V gives CDR1 MNHEY, CDR2 SMNVEV (reference sequence). The CDR3 runs to 16 residues. Trimming took off 0 bases at V and 5 bases at J, with 13 bases between the two ends. CDR3 coding DNA: TGTGCCAGCAGTTTATCAGGCAGGAGGGTGACCGGGGAGCTGTTTTTT. Amino acid sequence: CASSLSGRRVTGELFF.

The rearrangement uses TRBV29-1 and TRBJ1-3, with D uncertain. V was cut by 0 bases and J by 0 bases, with 9 bases left in between. There are 15 residues in the CDR3. Per germline, CDR1 SQVTM and CDR2 ANQGSEA. The CDR3 spells CSVEDLASSGNTIYF. Written as DNA, the CDR3 is TGCAGCGTTGAAGATCTAGCCAGCTCTGGAAACACCATATATTTT. The full variable domain, rest sourced from reference TRBV29-1 and TRBJ1-3, is SAVISQKPSRDICQRGTSLTIQCQVDSQVTMMFWYRQQPGQSLTLIATANQGSEATYESGFVIDKFPISRPNLTFSTLTVSNMSPEDSSIYLCSVEDLASSGNTIYFGEGSWLTVV.

This sequence joins TRBV30 and TRBJ2-7; tentative D call: TRBD2 (7 bases). The CDR3 loop spans 14 amino acids. Trimming cost V 1 base and J 1 base, with 11 bases left between them. Germline V gives CDR1 GTSNPN, CDR2 SVGIG (reference sequence). The CDR3, as DNA: TGTGCCTGGAGTGAAGGGGGGGGTTCCTACGAGCAGTACTTC. Residues: CAWSEGGGSYEQYF.

The DNA of the CDR3 is TGTGCCAGCAGCTTATACCCAGCGGGACCACCGGGGGAGCTGTTTTTT. This encodes CASSLYPAGPPGELFF. The V call is TRBV7-2, the J call TRBJ2-2, with TRBD2 matching over 7 bases. This CDR3 has 16 amino acids. CDR1 is SGHTA and CDR2 is FQGNSA in the germline V gene. The ends lost 2 bases at V and 8 bases at J; junction bases unmatched: 11.

CDR3 amino acids: CASSPTGIYGYTF. DNA of the CDR3: TGTGCCAGCAGTCCCACAGGAATCTATGGCTACACCTTC. The chain links TRBV12-3 or TRBV12-4 to TRBJ1-2; a weak D match, TRBD1 (5 bases). The CDR3 has 13 residues. The V end was cut by 5 bases, the J end by 4 bases, with 11 bases between.

The V and J genes are TRBV6-1 and TRBJ2-7; 12 bases agree with TRBD1. Germline V gene data show CDR1 as MNHNS and CDR2 as SASEGT. There are 18 residues in the CDR3. With V trimmed by 3 bases and J by 4 bases, 13 bases remained unmatched. This CDR3 reads CASSDIGTGGRKLYEQYF. CDR3 nucleotide sequence: TGTGCCAGCAGTGATATCGGGACAGGGGGCCGAAAACTTTACGAGCAGTACTTC.

The rearrangement joins TRBV30 to TRBJ1-5; a weak D match, TRBD1 (5 bases). The germline V gene has CDR1 GTSNPN and CDR2 SVGIG (reference sequence). The CDR3 contains 13 residues. V gave up 3 bases and J gave up 9 bases, with 15 bases separating them. The CDR3: CAWSRGGLGPQHF. CDR3 nucleotides: TGTGCCTGGAGCCGCGGGGGGTTGGGGCCCCAGCATTTT.

The gene calls are TRBV19 and TRBJ2-5; D may be TRBD2 (5 bases). Looked up from germline, CDR1 is LNHDA and CDR2 is SQIVND (reference sequence). V gave up 6 bases and J gave up 1 base, with 12 bases separating them. The CDR3 has 14 amino acids. The CDR3 loop is CASSGDGVQETQYF. CDR3 DNA: TGTGCCAGTAGCGGGGATGGGGTCCAAGAGACCCAGTACTTC.

The V call is TRBV15, the J call TRBJ2-3; no definite D call. In germline, CDR1 is LNHNV, CDR2 YYDKDF (reference sequence). V was cut by 2 bases and J by 8 bases, with 5 bases left in between. This CDR3 is 11 amino acids long. CDR3 nucleotides: TGTGCCACCAGCAGAATGGGTACGCAGTATTTT. This codes for CATSRMGTQYF.

The chain employs TRBV30 and TRBJ2-1; TRBD2 matches at 11 bases. Germline V CDR1 and CDR2: GTSNPN, SVGIG (reference sequence). The CDR3 runs 15 residues. J was trimmed by 7 bases and V by 0 bases; bases with no gene match: 5. As DNA, the CDR3 is TGTGCCTGGAGTGTATCCCTAGCGGGGGGAAATGAGCAGTTCTTC. It yields the protein CAWSVSLAGGNEQFF.

This rearrangement joins TRBV19 to TRBJ2-7, with D perhaps matching TRBD2 (5 bases). The CDR3 has 15 residues. The germline V gene encodes CDR1 LNHDA and CDR2 SQIVND (reference sequence). V dropped 7 bases and J dropped 7 bases, with 23 bases sitting between them. Written as DNA, the CDR3 is TGTGCCAGTAATTATAGGACGGGTGACTACGAGGAGCAGTACGTC. Translated: CASNYRTGDYEEQYV.

The J gene is TRBJ1-1, the V gene TRBV7-8; 8 bases are shared with TRBD1. The trim removed 2 bases at V and 6 bases at J, leaving 8 bases unmatched. Looked up from germline, CDR1 is SGHVS and CDR2 is FQNEAQ. This CDR3 contains 15 residues. The DNA for the CDR3 is TGTGCCAGCAGCTTACGCAGGGGGCTTTTGCCTGAAGCTTTCTTT. It encodes CASSLRRGLLPEAFF.

The CDR3 DNA sequence: TGTGCCAGCAGCCAACCGGGACTAGCGGACGTGTACAATGAGCAGTTCTTC. Residues: CASSQPGLADVYNEQFF. The chain joins TRBV3-1 (or the pseudogene TRBV3-2) to TRBJ2-1; 11 nucleotides line up with TRBD2. Germline V gene data show CDR1 as LGHDT and CDR2 as YNNKEL (reference sequence). The J segment lost 4 bases and the V segment lost 2 bases, leaving 7 bases of the junction unmatched. This CDR3 region has 17 residues.

The chain carries TRBV11-2 and TRBJ2-3; D is unclear. CDR3 length: 15 amino acids. Trimming left V 0 bases short and J 1 base short, with 8 bases between. Germline V gives CDR1 SGHAT, CDR2 FQNNGV. The CDR3, as DNA: TGTGCCAGCAGCTTAGATCGTCCCGGCACAGATACGCAGTATTTT. It specifies CASSLDRPGTDTQYF. Complete variable domain (other parts from reference TRBV11-2 and TRBJ2-3): EAGVAQSPRYKIIEKRQSVAFWCNPISGHATLYWYQQILGQGPKLLIQFQNNGVVDDSQLPKDRFSAERLKGVDSTLKIQPAKLEDSAVYLCASSLDRPGTDTQYFGPGTRLTVL.

The V gene is TRBV18, the J gene TRBJ2-2, with TRBD1 identical over 10 bases. Losses at the gene ends were 3 bases for V and 7 bases for J; bases not matched to a gene: 5. Looked up from germline, CDR1 is KGHSH and CDR2 is LQKENI. The CDR3 is 15 residues long. CDR3 protein: CASSPRTGGGGELFF. The CDR3 DNA reads as TGTGCCAGCTCACCCCGGACAGGGGGAGGCGGGGAGCTGTTTTTT.

The chain couples TRBV5-8 to TRBJ2-7; 7 nucleotides agree with TRBD1. Germline V lookup: CDR1 SGHTS, CDR2 YDEGEE. The CDR3 length is 14 residues. V shed 4 bases, J shed 3 bases, and the junction held 7 bases outside the gene matches. DNA for the CDR3: TGTGCCAGCAGCCCCAGGGGGTTAATCTACGAGCAGTACTTC. Amino acids: CASSPRGLIYEQYF.

This chain joins TRBV7-9 and TRBJ2-1; possible D gene TRBD2, 6 bases. CDR3 length: 15 amino acids. The germline V gene encodes CDR1 SEHNR and CDR2 FQNEAQ (reference sequence). Trimming shortened V by 0 bases and J by 9 bases, and 15 bases separated the two germline ends. The CDR3 loop is CASSLAGGPVGEQFF. DNA of the CDR3: TGTGCCAGCAGCTTAGCGGGAGGCCCGGTGGGTGAGCAGTTCTTC.

This rearrangement joins TRBV30 to TRBJ1-1, with a tentative D call TRBD1 (6 bases). Germline lookup yields CDR1 GTSNPN and CDR2 SVGIG (reference sequence). Trimming stripped 4 bases from V and 3 bases from J, with 12 bases between. CDR3 length equals 13 residues. DNA of the CDR3: TGTGCCTGGACCCGTAGGGGGGACACTGAAGCTTTCTTT. Amino acids: CAWTRRGDTEAFF.